Sequencing of this T cell receptor beta chain was carried out in a study of CD8 T cells in Susac syndrome. Study details: Treatment at blood withdrawal was none, corticosteroids, or intravenous immunoglobulin alone in Susac syndrome patients.

CDR3 size: 13 residues. Germline-derived CDR1 and CDR2 are SNHLY and FYNNEI. V was trimmed by 7 bases and J by 0 bases, leaving 8 bases between them. The RNA input was 0.5 to 1 ug, and it was reverse transcribed with random hexamers. immunoSEQ multiplex PCR amplified TCR beta CDR3 across 54 Vbeta, 13 Jbeta. TCRdb processed the immunoSEQ multiplex PCR reads anew with MiXCR; each CDR3 protein has one entry. Counted here are some 200,000 distinct CDR3 sequences, 95% occurring once; the ten biggest clones make up more than 0.08%. Sequencing of TCR beta was performed on blood CD8+ T cells and on blood CD4+ T cells. TEMRA cells were FACS-enriched, unlike CD8+ and CD4+ T cells, which were negatively isolated.

The sequence was obtained from a human donor with Susac syndrome. The genes are TRBV2 and TRBJ2-3; tentative D call: TRBD2 (5 bases). Sequences were obtained from CD4+ T cells from PBMCs. CDR3 DNA: TGTGCCAGCAAGGGAGTTAGCACAGATACGCAGTATTTT. It translates to CASKGVSTDTQYF.